This T cell receptor beta chain was captured by sequencing in a study of chemoradiotherapy in HPV16-positive cancers. This clone appeared a few times. TCRdb's table, derived via immunoSEQ multiplex PCR, lists solely in-frame clones and lacks some. The sample consists of 20,000 to 30,000 clones, around 94% of them appearing once. This CDR3 is 13 amino acids long. Germline CDR1 and CDR2: ENHRY and SYGVKD. Trimming left V 10 bases short and J 6 bases short, with 18 bases between. The genes are TRBV10-3 and TRBJ1-2; D might be TRBD1 (6 bases). This sequence was found in a human donor with HPV-associated anogenital cancer. The sample was acquired from a patient who underwent chemoradiotherapy. CDR3 amino acids: CASRQEVRDGYTF. CDR3 coding DNA: TGTGCCAGCCGACAGGAAGTAAGAGATGGCTACACCTTC.